This T cell receptor beta chain derives from a study of blood T cell repertoires in COVID-19. Profiling relied on immunoSEQ multiplex PCR, and the TCRdb table lists in-frame clones only, not all of them. The sample records under 200,000 clones, approximately 81% being singletons. The CDR3 has 17 amino acids. Germline-derived CDR1 and CDR2 are SGHDT and YYEEEE. After removal of 3 bases from V and 1 base from J, the junction contained 11 bases not matched to a gene. Input material: PBMCs or T cells enriched from blood (not recorded which). The TCR sequence derives from a woman between 50 and 59 years old who had recovered from COVID-19. V is TRBV5-6 and J is TRBJ1-1, with 8 bases matching TRBD1. The CDR3 sequence: CASSSVTGGRGNTEAFF. CDR3 nucleotides: TGTGCCAGCAGCTCCGTTACAGGGGGGCGTGGGAACACTGAAGCTTTCTTT.